A single sample is the source of the 10 T cell receptor beta chains below, sequenced in a study of beta chain features in type 1 diabetes. Every bit of the isolated RNA underwent reverse transcription, so sequencing read expressed TCRB transcripts. Sequencing was performed with immunoSEQ multiplex PCR; in TCRdb, only in-frame clones are kept and a portion is missing. The profile shows more than 50,000 clones, around three fifths of them singletons. Source material: Tregs from blood. The receptors here all came from a woman aged 18-29 years in good health.

This clone appeared a few times. The chain joins TRBV7-2 to TRBJ1-4, with D unresolved. CDR3 length: 12 amino acids. CDR1 is SGHTA, CDR2 FQGNSA, per germline. V was clipped by 3 bases and J by 5 bases, with 4 bases between them. The CDR3 DNA reads TGTGCCAGCAGCTTCCAAAATGAAAAACTGTTTTTT. Its translation is CASSFQNEKLFF. Looking up the rest from reference TRBV7-2 and TRBJ1-4 gives the full variable domain: GAGVSQSPSNKVTEKGKDVELRCDPISGHTALYWYRQSLGQGLEFLIYFQGNSAPDKSGLPSDRFSAERTGGSVSTLTIQRTQQEDSAVYLCASSFQNEKLFFGSGTQLSVL.

This chain links TRBV7-8 with TRBJ2-7; TRBD2 aligns across 11 bases. Germline CDR1 is SGHVS and CDR2 is FQNEAQ. The ends lost 4 bases at V and 7 bases at J; junction bases unmatched: 3. CDR3 length: 13 residues. CDR3 protein: CASSSSSGGEQYF. The CDR3 DNA reads TGTGCCAGCAGCTCCTCTAGCGGGGGGGAGCAGTACTTC.

The V gene is TRBV18, the J gene TRBJ2-1, with D possibly TRBD1 on 6 matching bases. The V end lost 3 bases, the J end lost 2 bases, and 23 bases lay between the germline ends. The CDR3 runs to 19 residues. Germline V CDR1 and CDR2: KGHSH, LQKENI. CDR3 sequence (DNA): TGTGCCAGCTCACCGCCTCCCTCCCCGGGACAACTCCCCTACAATGAGCAGTTCTTC. This codes for CASSPPPSPGQLPYNEQFF.

The rearrangement links TRBV6-1 to TRBJ2-2; D may be TRBD2 (7 bases). Per the germline V gene, CDR1 is MNHNS and CDR2 is SASEGT. CDR3 length: 15 residues. The V end was cut by 4 bases, the J end by 4 bases, with 13 bases between. The CDR3 nucleotides are TGTGCCAGCAGTGCGGGGGGCATGGGCACCGGGGAGCTGTTTTTT. It encodes CASSAGGMGTGELFF.

This chain joins TRBV11-3 and TRBJ1-1; 8 bases agree with TRBD1. Trimming cost V 5 bases and J 11 bases; bases outside gene matches: 10. The CDR3 covers 13 residues. CDR1 and CDR2 (germline): SGHNT, YENEEA. The CDR3 sequence is CASSPGTGLAAFF. CDR3 nucleotide sequence: TGTGCCAGCAGCCCCGGGACAGGTTTGGCGGCTTTCTTT.

The chain's CDR3 is CASTYGISYEQYF. DNA of the CDR3: TGTGCCAGCACCTACGGGATTTCCTACGAGCAGTACTTC. This sequence joins TRBV6-6 and TRBJ2-7, with D possibly TRBD2 on 5 matching bases. V was clipped by 7 bases and J by 1 base, with 11 bases between them. The CDR3 runs to 13 residues. The germline V gene has CDR1 MNHNY and CDR2 SVGAGI (reference sequence).

This clone came up a few times. V usage is TRBV7-2 and J usage is TRBJ1-2; a possible D gene is TRBD1 (5 bases). V shed 5 bases and J shed 3 bases, with 10 bases lying between them. Germline CDR1 is SGHTA and CDR2 is FQGNSA. This CDR3 spans 13 amino acids. This CDR3 is CASSPGLYYGYTF. The CDR3 DNA is TGTGCCAGCAGCCCGGGACTATACTATGGCTACACCTTC.

The chain recombines TRBV29-1 with TRBJ2-5, with D perhaps matching TRBD1 (6 bases). The J call may be in error: the DNA end matches TRBJ2-7 better. This CDR3 spans 13 amino acids. Germline V gene sequence: CDR1 SQVTM, CDR2 ANQGSEA. CDR3 in DNA: TGCAGCATTAAGGGACAAGGCCACTACGAGCAGTACTTC. This translates into CSIKGQGHYEQYF.

This clone has a handful of counts. The chain recombines TRBV14 with TRBJ1-2, with D possibly matching TRBD1 (5 bases). This CDR3 has 13 amino acids. V gave up 0 bases and J gave up 7 bases, with 9 bases separating them. Germline V gives CDR1 SGHDN, CDR2 FVKESK. CDR3 amino acids: CASSQELGGGYTF. For the CDR3, the DNA is TGTGCCAGCAGCCAAGAATTGGGGGGTGGCTACACCTTC. The full variable domain, rest sourced from reference TRBV14 and TRBJ1-2, is EAGVTQFPSHSVIEKGQTVTLRCDPISGHDNLYWYRRVMGKEIKFLLHFVKESKQDESGMPNNRFLAERTGGTYSTLKVQPAELEDSGVYFCASSQELGGGYTFGSGTRLTVV.

The V gene is TRBV29-1, the J gene TRBJ2-1; D might be TRBD2 (6 bases). The V gene lost 4 bases and the J gene lost 4 bases, with 11 bases spanning the gap. The CDR3 length is 13 residues. CDR1 is SQVTM, CDR2 ANQGSEA, per germline. The CDR3 reads CSVGGTLYNEQFF. The CDR3 nucleotides read TGCAGCGTTGGGGGGACTCTGTACAATGAGCAGTTCTTC.